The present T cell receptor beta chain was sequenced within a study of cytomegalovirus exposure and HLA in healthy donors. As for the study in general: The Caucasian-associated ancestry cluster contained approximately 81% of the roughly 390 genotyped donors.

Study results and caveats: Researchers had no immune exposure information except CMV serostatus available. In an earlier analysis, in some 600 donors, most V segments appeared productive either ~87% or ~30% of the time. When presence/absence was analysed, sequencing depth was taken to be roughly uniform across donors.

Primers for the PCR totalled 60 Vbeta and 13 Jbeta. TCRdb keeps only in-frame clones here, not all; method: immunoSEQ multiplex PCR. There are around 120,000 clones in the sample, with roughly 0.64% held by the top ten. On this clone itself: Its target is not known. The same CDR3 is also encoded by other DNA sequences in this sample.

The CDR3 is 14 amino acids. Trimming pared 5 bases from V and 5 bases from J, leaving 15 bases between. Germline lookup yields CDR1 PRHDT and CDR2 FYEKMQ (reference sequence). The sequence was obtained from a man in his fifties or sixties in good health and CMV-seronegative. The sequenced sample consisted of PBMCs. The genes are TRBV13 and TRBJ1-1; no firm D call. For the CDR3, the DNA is TGTGCCAGCAGCCACGCCTCTCGGTGGACTGAAGCTTTCTTT. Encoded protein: CASSHASRWTEAFF. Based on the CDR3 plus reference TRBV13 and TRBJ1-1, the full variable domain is AAGVIQSPRHLIKEKRETATLKCYPIPRHDTVYWYQQGPGQDPQFLISFYEKMQSDKGSIPDRFSAQQFSDYHSELNMSSLELGDSALYFCASSHASRWTEAFFGQGTRLTVV.